This TCR beta chain was captured in a study of shared clonotypes between healthy human individuals. The CDR3 is 15 residues long. Germline V gene lookup returns CDR1 SNHLY and CDR2 FYNNEI. V was shortened by 4 bases and J by 3 bases, with 16 bases between the two germline ends. Approximately 210 ng DNA, tens of thousands of T cell genomes, went into each sorted-subset replicate PCR. Sequenced by immunoSEQ multiplex PCR; TCRdb stores in-frame clones only, minus some. This table holds around 1,000,000 clones, 60% to 85% found once. General study points: The rarefaction results pointed to incomplete sorted-subset sequencing despite large depth. Clonotype sharing across a few donors was observed for around 4.8% of naive CD4 clonotypes.

As to this clone: Its specificity is unknown.

This receptor was obtained from a man aged 18 to 29 in good health. Some clones in this sample may be carry-over from other donors' samples. The specimen was memory CD4+ T cells from PBMCs. Documented subset: CD45RA-negative fraction. The chain carries TRBV2 and TRBJ2-7; tentatively, D is TRBD1 (6 bases). The CDR3 region has the DNA TGTGCCAGCAGTGTAAAGGACAGAGACAACTACGAGCAGTACTTC. This encodes CASSVKDRDNYEQYF.